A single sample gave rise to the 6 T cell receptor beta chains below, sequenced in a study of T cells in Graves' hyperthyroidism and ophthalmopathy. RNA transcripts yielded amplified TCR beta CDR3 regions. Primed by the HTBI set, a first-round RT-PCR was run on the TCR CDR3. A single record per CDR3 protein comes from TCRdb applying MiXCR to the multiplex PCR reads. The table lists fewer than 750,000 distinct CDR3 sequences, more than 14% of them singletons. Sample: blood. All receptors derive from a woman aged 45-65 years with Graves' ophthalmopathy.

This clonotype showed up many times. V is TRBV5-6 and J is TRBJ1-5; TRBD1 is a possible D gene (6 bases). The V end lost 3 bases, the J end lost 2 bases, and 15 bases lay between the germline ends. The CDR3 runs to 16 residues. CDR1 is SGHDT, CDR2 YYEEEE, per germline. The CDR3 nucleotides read TGTGCCAGCAGCTACGGAACAGGGATTGGCAATCAGCCCCAGCATTTT. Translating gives CASSYGTGIGNQPQHF.

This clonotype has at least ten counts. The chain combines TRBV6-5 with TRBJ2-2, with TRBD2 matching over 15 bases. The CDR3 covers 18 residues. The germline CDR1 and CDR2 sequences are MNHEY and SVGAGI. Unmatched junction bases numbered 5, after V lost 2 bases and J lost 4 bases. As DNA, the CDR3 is TGTGCCAGCAGTTACGGACTAGCGGGAGGGCCTGGCACCGGGGAGCTGTTTTTT. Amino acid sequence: CASSYGLAGGPGTGELFF.

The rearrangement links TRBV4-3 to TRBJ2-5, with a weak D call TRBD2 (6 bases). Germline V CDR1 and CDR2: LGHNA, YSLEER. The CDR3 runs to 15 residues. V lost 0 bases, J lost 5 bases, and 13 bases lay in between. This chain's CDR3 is CASSQDPARGETQYF. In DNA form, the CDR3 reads TGCGCCAGCAGCCAAGACCCAGCACGGGGGGAGACCCAGTACTTC.

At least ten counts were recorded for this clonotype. This CDR3 reads CAWSSYGRGAYEQYF. The DNA for the CDR3 is TGTGCCTGGAGTTCGTACGGGAGAGGGGCCTACGAGCAGTACTTC. The rearrangement joins TRBV30 to TRBJ2-7; a possible D gene is TRBD2 (6 bases). Germline V gives CDR1 GTSNPN, CDR2 SVGIG (reference sequence). This CDR3 has 15 residues. V was trimmed by 2 bases and J by 2 bases, leaving 16 bases between them.

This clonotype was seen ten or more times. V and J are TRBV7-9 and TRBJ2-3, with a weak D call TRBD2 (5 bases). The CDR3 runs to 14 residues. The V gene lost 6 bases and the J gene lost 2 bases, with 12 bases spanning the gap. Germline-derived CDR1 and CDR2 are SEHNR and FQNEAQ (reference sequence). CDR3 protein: CASRVDSYTDTQYF. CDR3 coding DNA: TGTGCCAGCAGAGTGGACTCCTACACAGATACGCAGTATTTT.

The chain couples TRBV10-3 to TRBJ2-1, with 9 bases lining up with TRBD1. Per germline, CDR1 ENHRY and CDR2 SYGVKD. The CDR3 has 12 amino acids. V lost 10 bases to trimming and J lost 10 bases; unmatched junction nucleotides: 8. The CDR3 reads CATAQGAIEQFF. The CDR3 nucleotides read TGTGCCACCGCACAGGGGGCGATCGAGCAGTTCTTC.